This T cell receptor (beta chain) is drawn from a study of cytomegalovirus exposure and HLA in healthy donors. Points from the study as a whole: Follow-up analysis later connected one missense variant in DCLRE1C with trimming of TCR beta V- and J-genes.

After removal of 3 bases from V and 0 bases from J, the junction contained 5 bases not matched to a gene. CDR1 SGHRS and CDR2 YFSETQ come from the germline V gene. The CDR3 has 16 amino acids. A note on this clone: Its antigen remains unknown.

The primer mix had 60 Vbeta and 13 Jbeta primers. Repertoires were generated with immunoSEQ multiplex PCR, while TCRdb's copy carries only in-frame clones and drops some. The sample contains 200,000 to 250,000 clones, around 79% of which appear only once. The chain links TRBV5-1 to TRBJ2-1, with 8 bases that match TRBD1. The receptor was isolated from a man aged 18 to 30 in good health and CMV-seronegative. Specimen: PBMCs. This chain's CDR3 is CASSYTGGSSYNEQFF. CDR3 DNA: TGCGCCAGCAGCTATACAGGGGGAAGCTCCTACAATGAGCAGTTCTTC. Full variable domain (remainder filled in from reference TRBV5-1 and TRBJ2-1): KAGVTQTPRYLIKTRGQQVTLSCSPISGHRSVSWYQQTPGQGLQFLFEYFSETQRNKGNFPGRFSGRQFSNSRSEMNVSTLELGDSALYLCASSYTGGSSYNEQFFGPGTRLTVL.